These T cell receptor beta chains were read from a single sample in a study of blood T cell repertoires in COVID-19. Some clones are missing from TCRdb's copy, which holds only in-frame ones; the method was immunoSEQ multiplex PCR. The repertoire has hundreds of thousands of clones, roughly 90% of them found once; the top ten carry roughly 14%. The material sequenced was peripheral blood. Receptors originate from a woman between 65 and 79 years old with COVID-19, enrolled during active disease. Both conserved end residues are trimmed from each CDR3.

>TRBV4-1
ASSRHQGASSTDTQY
>TRBV6-2/TRBV6-3
ASRPSSGTAYGYT
>TRBV5-8
ASSIWGQDTQY
>TRBV3-1/TRBV3-2
ASSQHTGTGGGYT
>TRBV4-1
ASSQGTEKGYGYT
>TRBV28
ASSHRAGYT
>TRBV19
ASSPGGLAGVSTDTQY
>TRBV12-5
ASAPERASDTQY
>TRBV11-2
ASSQQGGTEAF
>TRBV4-3
ASSQESSGQNYNERF
>TRBV5-1
ASSKTGGSTDTQY
>TRBV6-5
ATKGQGANSPLH
>TRBV6-1
ASSGRTGEFDTEAF
>TRBV24-1
ATSDWTATFNQPQH
>TRBV19
ASSAGQGGFYEQY
>TRBV4-1
ASSQDRGLTQDTQY
>TRBV5-1
ASSWNPGQGSYNEQF
>TRBV6-5
ASSRDRLNEKLF
>TRBV3-1/TRBV3-2
ASSQDRFYEQY
>TRBV29-1
SVRQGGEQY
>TRBV9
ASSPSPGGGNSGELF
>TRBV10-2
ASSDGVGGYEQY
>TRBV19
ASSSLQGYSYEQY
>TRBV7-2
ASSSRGSLGEQY
>TRBV5-1
ASSPDSKGDTQY
>TRBV29-1
SASPDTQY
>TRBV19
ASSIPGIEAF
>TRBV27
ASSLGGAWRSDTQY
>TRBV24-1
ATSDGTGGNEQF
>TRBV18
ASSPSRGAWGYT
>TRBV5-1
ASSPGQGRNSPLH
>TRBV13
ASSPLGTRGDQETQY
>TRBV5-6
ASSFGTASYEQY
>TRBV6-5
ASTWGTDRPYEQY
>TRBV10-3
AISSTSGGARYTQY
>TRBV7-9
ASSPDRATYNEQF
>TRBV6-2/TRBV6-3
ASSTTTGSNQPQH
>TRBV24-1
ATSSRDSYGYT
>TRBV23-1
ASSQSMFLGTGVNGDQPQH
>TRBV27
ASTRTGGYGYT
>TRBV6-5
ASSSAGTGNYGYT
>TRBV6-5
ASSTRSRPQH
>TRBV3-1/TRBV3-2
ASSQRSGPDEKLF